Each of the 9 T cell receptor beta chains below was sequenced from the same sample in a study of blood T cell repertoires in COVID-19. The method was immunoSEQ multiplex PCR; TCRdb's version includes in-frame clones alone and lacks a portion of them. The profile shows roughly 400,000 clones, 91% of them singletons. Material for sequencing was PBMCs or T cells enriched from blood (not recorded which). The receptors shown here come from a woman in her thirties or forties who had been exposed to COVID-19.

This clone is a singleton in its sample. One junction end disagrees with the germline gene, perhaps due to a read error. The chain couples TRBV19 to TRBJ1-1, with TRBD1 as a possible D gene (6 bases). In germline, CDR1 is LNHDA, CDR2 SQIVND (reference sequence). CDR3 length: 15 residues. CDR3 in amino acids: CASTIRPGQNTEAFF. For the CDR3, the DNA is TGTGCCAGTACTATAAGGCCGGGACAGAACACTGAAGCTTTCTTT.

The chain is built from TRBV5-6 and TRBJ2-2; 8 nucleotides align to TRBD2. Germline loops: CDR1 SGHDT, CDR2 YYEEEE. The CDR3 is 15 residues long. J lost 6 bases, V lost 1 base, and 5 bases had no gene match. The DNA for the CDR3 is TGTGCCAGCAGCTTGATCGGGAGGGTCGCCGGGGAGCTGTTTTTT. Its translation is CASSLIGRVAGELFF.

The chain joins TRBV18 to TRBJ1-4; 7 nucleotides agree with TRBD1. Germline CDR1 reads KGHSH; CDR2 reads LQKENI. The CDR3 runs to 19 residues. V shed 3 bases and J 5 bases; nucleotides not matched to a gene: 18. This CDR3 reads CASSPDTGQKTTRNEKLFF. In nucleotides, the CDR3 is TGTGCCAGCTCACCCGATACGGGACAGAAGACAACTAGGAATGAAAAACTGTTTTTT.

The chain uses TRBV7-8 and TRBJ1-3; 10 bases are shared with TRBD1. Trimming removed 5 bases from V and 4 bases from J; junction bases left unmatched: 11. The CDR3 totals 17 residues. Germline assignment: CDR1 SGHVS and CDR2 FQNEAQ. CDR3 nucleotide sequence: TGTGCCAGCAGCCCATACCGACAGGGGGCAAGCGGAAACACCATATATTTT. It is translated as CASSPYRQGASGNTIYF. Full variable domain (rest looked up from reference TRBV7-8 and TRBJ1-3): GAGVSQSPRYKVAKRGQDVALRCDPISGHVSLFWYQQALGQGPEFLTYFQNEAQLDKSGLPSDRFFAERPEGSVSTLKIQRTQQEDSAVYLCASSPYRQGASGNTIYFGEGSWLTVV.

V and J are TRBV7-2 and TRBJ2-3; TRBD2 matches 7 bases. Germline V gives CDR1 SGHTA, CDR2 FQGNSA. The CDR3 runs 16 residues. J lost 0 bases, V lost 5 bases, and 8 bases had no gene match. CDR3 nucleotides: TGTGCCAGCAGCCTACTGAGCGGGGCTAGCACAGATACGCAGTATTTT. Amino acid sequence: CASSLLSGASTDTQYF.

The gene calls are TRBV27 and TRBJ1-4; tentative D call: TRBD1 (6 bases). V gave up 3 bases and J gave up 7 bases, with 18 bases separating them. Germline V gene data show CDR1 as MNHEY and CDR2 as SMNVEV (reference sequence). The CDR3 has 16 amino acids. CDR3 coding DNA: TGTGCCAGCAGTTTTCGGGGGGGCGCATGGGGTGAAAAACTGTTTTTT. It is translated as CASSFRGGAWGEKLFF. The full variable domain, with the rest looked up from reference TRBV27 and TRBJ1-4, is EAQVTQNPRYLITVTGKKLTVTCSQNMNHEYMSWYRQDPGLGLRQIYYSMNVEVTDKGDVPEGYKVSRKEKRNFPLILESPSPNQTSLYFCASSFRGGAWGEKLFFGSGTQLSVL.

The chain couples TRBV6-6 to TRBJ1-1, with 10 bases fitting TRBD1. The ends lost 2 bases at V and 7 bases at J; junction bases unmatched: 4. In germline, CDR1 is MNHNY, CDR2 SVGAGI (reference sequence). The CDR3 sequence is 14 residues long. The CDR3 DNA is TGTGCCAGCAGTTACGGACAGGGGGGATATGAAGCTTTCTTT. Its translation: CASSYGQGGYEAFF.

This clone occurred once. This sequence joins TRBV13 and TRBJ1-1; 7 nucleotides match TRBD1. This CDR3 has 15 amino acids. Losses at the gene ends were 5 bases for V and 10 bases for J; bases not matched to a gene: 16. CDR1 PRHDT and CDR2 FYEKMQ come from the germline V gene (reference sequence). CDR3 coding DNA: TGTGCCAGCAGCCCCCGCTTCCAGGGGGGTGAAGGAGCTTTCTTT. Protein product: CASSPRFQGGEGAFF.

The CDR3: CASRRHTRTDTQYF. CDR3 in DNA: TGTGCCAGCAGACGACACACCCGCACAGATACGCAGTATTTT. The rearrangement joins TRBV11-2 to TRBJ2-3; no reliable D call. This CDR3 has 14 residues. The germline gives CDR1 SGHAT, CDR2 FQNNGV. V dropped 6 bases and J dropped 1 base, with 11 bases sitting between them.